The rows below give T cell receptor beta chains drawn from one sample of a study of PD-1 blockade in mismatch repair-deficient tumors. Sequenced by immunoSEQ multiplex PCR; TCRdb stores in-frame clones only, minus some. The sample has some 120,000 clones; about 88% are singletons. Source: peripheral blood, taken approximately 72 weeks after starting pembrolizumab. These receptors were taken from an adult with mismatch repair-deficient cancer. CDR3s include the opening cysteine and the closing phenylalanine or tryptophan. The D gene is left open where the match is weak. Size tells how often a clone was seen (once, few, many) or the class of an expanded clone, and some rows leave it out.

clone_size: NA; v_call: TRBV5-1; d_call: TRBD2; j_call: TRBJ2-7; cdr3_nt: TGCGCCAGCAGCTTGGCCGGACTAGCGGGAGACGAGCAGTACTTC; cdr3_aa: CASSLAGLAGDEQYF
clone_size: NA; v_call: TRBV5-1; d_call: TRBD2; j_call: TRBJ2-1; cdr3_nt: TGCGCCAGCAGCTTGGCTACTAGCGGCAAAAAGCAGTTCTTC; cdr3_aa: CASSLATSGKKQFF
clone_size: NA; v_call: TRBV6-5; d_call: TRBD2; j_call: TRBJ2-5; cdr3_nt: TGTGCCAGCAGGGTAGCGGGTCCGGGGACCCAGTACTTC; cdr3_aa: CASRVAGPGTQYF
clone_size: NA; v_call: TRBV6-5; d_call: TRBD2; j_call: TRBJ2-5; cdr3_nt: TGTGCCAGCAGTTATGCGGGGTCGGGGGGTTGGGAGACCCAGTACTTC; cdr3_aa: CASSYAGSGGWETQYF
clone_size: NA; v_call: TRBV29-1; d_call: TRBD1; j_call: TRBJ2-2; cdr3_nt: TGCAGCGTAAGGACAGGGGTCAACACCGGGGAGCTGTTTTTT; cdr3_aa: CSVRTGVNTGELFF
clone_size: NA; v_call: TRBV27; d_call: TRBD2; j_call: TRBJ2-1; cdr3_nt: TGTGCCAGCAGGGGACTAGCGGAAGACAATGAGCAGTTCTTC; cdr3_aa: CASRGLAEDNEQFF
clone_size: NA; v_call: TRBV5-4; d_call: TRBD1; j_call: TRBJ2-3; cdr3_nt: TGTGCCAGCAGCGAACTCACAGGGGTGGGTAGGGGTACGCAGTATTTT; cdr3_aa: CASSELTGVGRGTQYF
clone_size: NA; v_call: TRBV19; d_call: TRBD2; j_call: TRBJ2-5; cdr3_nt: TGTATTCTCGGTGGAGGAATGGAGCGGGAGAGGGAGGAGACCCAGTACTTC; cdr3_aa: CILGGGMEREREETQYF
clone_size: NA; v_call: TRBV19; d_call: NA; j_call: TRBJ2-5; cdr3_nt: TGTGCCAGTAGTATGAGGAGGCAAGAGACCCAGTACTTC; cdr3_aa: CASSMRRQETQYF
clone_size: NA; v_call: TRBV2; d_call: NA; j_call: TRBJ1-1; cdr3_nt: TGTGCCGGCCGGGAGGGGGGAAAAAGGTCTGAAGCTTTCTTT; cdr3_aa: CAGREGGKRSEAFF
clone_size: NA; v_call: TRBV4-1; d_call: NA; j_call: TRBJ2-1; cdr3_nt: TGCGCCAGCAGCCAAGAGACCGTAATGGGCGGGTACAATGAGCAGTTCTTC; cdr3_aa: CASSQETVMGGYNEQFF
clone_size: NA; v_call: TRBV10-2; d_call: TRBD1; j_call: TRBJ1-5; cdr3_nt: TGCGCCAGCAGTAGACAGGGGGCTTTTCAGCCCCAGCATTTT; cdr3_aa: CASSRQGAFQPQHF
clone_size: once; v_call: TRBV11-2; d_call: NA; j_call: TRBJ2-3; cdr3_nt: TGTGCCAGCAGCTTAGTCTTGGGCCCGGGAGATACGCAGTATTTT; cdr3_aa: CASSLVLGPGDTQYF
clone_size: NA; v_call: TRBV5-4; d_call: TRBD2; j_call: TRBJ2-1; cdr3_nt: TGTGCCAGCAGCCAGGGACTAGCGGGAGTTTTTGAGCAGTTCTTC; cdr3_aa: CASSQGLAGVFEQFF
clone_size: NA; v_call: TRBV28; d_call: TRBD2; j_call: TRBJ2-3; cdr3_nt: TGTGCCAGCAGTCCCATCCGACCGGGGACTAGCGGGAGGGCGAGAACAGATACGCAGTATTTT; cdr3_aa: CASSPIRPGTSGRARTDTQYF
clone_size: NA; v_call: TRBV29-1; d_call: TRBD1; j_call: TRBJ1-1; cdr3_nt: TGCAGCTTTGTAGGGACAGGGGGCGGAGGGGAAGCTTTCTTT; cdr3_aa: CSFVGTGGGGEAFF
clone_size: NA; v_call: TRBV2; d_call: NA; j_call: TRBJ1-3; cdr3_nt: TGTGCCAGCAGTGAATCACGGGTAGGAAACACCATATATTTT; cdr3_aa: CASSESRVGNTIYF
clone_size: NA; v_call: TRBV4-2; d_call: TRBD2; j_call: TRBJ2-1; cdr3_nt: TGTGCCAGCAGCCAAGATTGGGTAGCTAGCGGGAGAAGGAATGAGCAGTTCTTC; cdr3_aa: CASSQDWVASGRRNEQFF
clone_size: NA; v_call: TRBV5-1; d_call: NA; j_call: TRBJ2-1; cdr3_nt: TGCGCCAGCAGCTTGGACACCCCCTACAATGAGCAGTTCTTC; cdr3_aa: CASSLDTPYNEQFF
clone_size: NA; v_call: TRBV4-1; d_call: TRBD1; j_call: TRBJ1-2; cdr3_nt: TGCGCCAGCAGCCAAGTAACAGGGGGCGACTATGGCTACACCTTC; cdr3_aa: CASSQVTGGDYGYTF
clone_size: NA; v_call: TRBV11-2; d_call: NA; j_call: TRBJ1-4; cdr3_nt: TGTGCCAGCAGCCCCCCGGCGTACGCCGAAAAACTGTTTTTT; cdr3_aa: CASSPPAYAEKLFF
clone_size: once; v_call: TRBV19; d_call: TRBD1; j_call: TRBJ1-2; cdr3_nt: TGTGCCAGTAGTATATGGGACAGAGATGGCTACACCTTC; cdr3_aa: CASSIWDRDGYTF
clone_size: NA; v_call: TRBV27; d_call: NA; j_call: TRBJ2-7; cdr3_nt: TGTGCCAGCAGTTTGTCATTCTCCTACGAGCAGTACTTC; cdr3_aa: CASSLSFSYEQYF
clone_size: NA; v_call: TRBV5-1; d_call: NA; j_call: TRBJ2-1; cdr3_nt: TGCGCCAGCAGCTTGGCCGAGGCTAGCTCCTACAATGAGCAGTTCTTC; cdr3_aa: CASSLAEASSYNEQFF
clone_size: NA; v_call: TRBV11-2; d_call: TRBD2; j_call: TRBJ2-7; cdr3_nt: TGTGCCAGCAGCCCCCATGCGGGGGGGGCCTACGAGCAGTACTTC; cdr3_aa: CASSPHAGGAYEQYF
clone_size: NA; v_call: TRBV25-1; d_call: TRBD1; j_call: TRBJ2-6; cdr3_nt: TGTGCCAGCATAAGGGGACAGGGCCAATCTGGGGCCAACGTCCTGACTTTC; cdr3_aa: CASIRGQGQSGANVLTF
clone_size: NA; v_call: TRBV7-8; d_call: NA; j_call: TRBJ1-5; cdr3_nt: TGTGCCAGCAGCTTAGCGCCAGGGACCGGCAATCAGCCCCAGCATTTT; cdr3_aa: CASSLAPGTGNQPQHF
clone_size: NA; v_call: TRBV28; d_call: TRBD2; j_call: TRBJ2-7; cdr3_nt: TGTGCCAGCAGTTTTACTAGCGGGAGTTCGATTCTCTACGAGCAGTACTTC; cdr3_aa: CASSFTSGSSILYEQYF
clone_size: NA; v_call: TRBV27; d_call: TRBD1; j_call: TRBJ2-7; cdr3_nt: TGTGCCAGCAGTACCAACAGGGGTAGCTACGAGCAGTACTTC; cdr3_aa: CASSTNRGSYEQYF
clone_size: NA; v_call: TRBV11-2; d_call: NA; j_call: TRBJ2-3; cdr3_nt: TGTGCCAGCAGCCCAATGACGGGGTATGGCACAGATACGCAGTATTTT; cdr3_aa: CASSPMTGYGTDTQYF
clone_size: NA; v_call: TRBV5-1; d_call: NA; j_call: TRBJ2-2; cdr3_nt: TGCGCCAGCAGCTTGGACTTCGCGAACACCGGGGAGCTGTTTTTT; cdr3_aa: CASSLDFANTGELFF
clone_size: NA; v_call: TRBV6-4; d_call: TRBD1; j_call: TRBJ2-5; cdr3_nt: TGTGCCAGCAGTGACTCAGGACGACAGGGCCAAGAGACCCAGTACTTC; cdr3_aa: CASSDSGRQGQETQYF
clone_size: NA; v_call: TRBV27; d_call: TRBD2; j_call: TRBJ2-7; cdr3_nt: TGTGCCAGCAGTTTTGGTTCTAGCGGCGGGTACGAGCAGTACTTC; cdr3_aa: CASSFGSSGGYEQYF
clone_size: NA; v_call: TRBV18; d_call: NA; j_call: TRBJ2-5; cdr3_nt: TGTGCCAGCTCACGACTGAAACAGGTGGGAGAGACCCAGTACTTC; cdr3_aa: CASSRLKQVGETQYF
clone_size: NA; v_call: TRBV6-5; d_call: TRBD2; j_call: TRBJ2-7; cdr3_nt: TGTGCCAGCAGTTACTCGCCTAGCGGGTTGGGCGAGCAGTACTTC; cdr3_aa: CASSYSPSGLGEQYF
clone_size: once; v_call: TRBV7-9; d_call: TRBD1; j_call: TRBJ2-5; cdr3_nt: TGTGCCAGCAACCTGGGACAGGGGAATCGAGAGACCCAGTACTTC; cdr3_aa: CASNLGQGNRETQYF
clone_size: once; v_call: TRBV7-8; d_call: NA; j_call: TRBJ2-3; cdr3_nt: TGTGCCAGCAGCTTCGGAGCCCAGGAGATACCAGATACGCAGTATTTT; cdr3_aa: CASSFGAQEIPDTQYF
clone_size: once; v_call: TRBV19; d_call: NA; j_call: TRBJ1-2; cdr3_nt: TGTGCCAGTAGTATAGGTACGCCTAACTATGGCTACACCTTC; cdr3_aa: CASSIGTPNYGYTF
clone_size: NA; v_call: TRBV4-3; d_call: NA; j_call: TRBJ2-2; cdr3_nt: TGCGCCAGCAGCCAAGATCTCCAGCGGCGGGACACCGGGGAGCTGTTTTTT; cdr3_aa: CASSQDLQRRDTGELFF
clone_size: NA; v_call: TRBV7-9; d_call: NA; j_call: TRBJ2-7; cdr3_nt: TGTGCCAGCAGCCCAAGCCGTACAGAGTTCTACGAGCAGTACTTC; cdr3_aa: CASSPSRTEFYEQYF
clone_size: NA; v_call: TRBV9; d_call: NA; j_call: TRBJ1-5; cdr3_nt: TGTGCCAGCAGCGTAGGAATGGGAGGCCAGCCCCAGCATTTT; cdr3_aa: CASSVGMGGQPQHF
clone_size: NA; v_call: TRBV30; d_call: TRBD1; j_call: TRBJ1-2; cdr3_nt: TGTGCCTGGAGTCCCCCGGGACAGGGAAACTATGGCTACACCTTC; cdr3_aa: CAWSPPGQGNYGYTF
clone_size: NA; v_call: TRBV28; d_call: NA; j_call: TRBJ2-3; cdr3_nt: TGTGCCAGCAGTCCTAGGCCCACAGATACGCAGTATTTT; cdr3_aa: CASSPRPTDTQYF
clone_size: NA; v_call: TRBV11-2; d_call: TRBD1; j_call: TRBJ2-5; cdr3_nt: TGTGCCAGCAGCTTGGGACAGCTCCAAGAGACCCAGTACTTC; cdr3_aa: CASSLGQLQETQYF
clone_size: NA; v_call: TRBV11-2; d_call: TRBD1; j_call: TRBJ2-7; cdr3_nt: TGTGCCAGCAGCGGAGGAGGACAGGGGGCCTACGAGCAGTACTTC; cdr3_aa: CASSGGGQGAYEQYF
clone_size: NA; v_call: TRBV6-4; d_call: NA; j_call: TRBJ1-2; cdr3_nt: TGTGCCAGCAGTGACTCCCCTGGACAGACCGATAACTATGGCTACACCTTC; cdr3_aa: CASSDSPGQTDNYGYTF
clone_size: NA; v_call: TRBV10-3; d_call: NA; j_call: TRBJ2-1; cdr3_nt: TGTGCCATCAATGGGAAGTTGGGAGCGGACAATGAGCAGTTCTTC; cdr3_aa: CAINGKLGADNEQFF
clone_size: NA; v_call: TRBV7-9; d_call: TRBD2; j_call: TRBJ2-1; cdr3_nt: TGTGCCAGCAGCTCAATGGGGTTGGGACTAGCAGACAATGAGCAGTTCTTC; cdr3_aa: CASSSMGLGLADNEQFF
clone_size: NA; v_call: TRBV7-8; d_call: NA; j_call: TRBJ2-3; cdr3_nt: TGTGCCAGCAGCCTCGGGCCAGATACGCAGTATTTT; cdr3_aa: CASSLGPDTQYF